The 17 T cell receptor beta chains below come from one sample, sequenced in a study of shared clonotypes between healthy human individuals. Data came from immunoSEQ multiplex PCR; TCRdb stores just in-frame clones and leaves some out. The data contain some 1,100,000 clones, 75% to 80% of them singletons. The sequenced sample was memory CD4+ T cells from PBMCs. Subset here: CD45RA-negative fraction. The receptors shown here come from a man younger than 35 in good health. Some clones in this sample may be carry-over from other donors' samples.

The V call is TRBV30, the J call TRBJ2-1; TRBD2 aligns across 7 bases. Trimming cost V 0 bases and J 8 bases; bases outside gene matches: 4. Germline V gives CDR1 GTSNPN, CDR2 SVGIG (reference sequence). There are 13 residues in the CDR3. The CDR3 region is CAWSVGEGDEQFF. For the CDR3, the DNA is TGTGCCTGGAGTGTGGGGGAGGGCGATGAGCAGTTCTTC. Full variable domain (remainder filled in from reference TRBV30 and TRBJ2-1): SQTIHQWPATLVQPVGSPLSLECTVEGTSNPNLYWYRQAAGRGLQLLFYSVGIGQISSEVPQNLSASRPQDRQFILSSKKLLLSDSGFYLCAWSVGEGDEQFFGPGTRLTVL.

The genes are TRBV15 and TRBJ1-3; TRBD1 is a possible D gene (5 bases). Germline V lookup: CDR1 LNHNV, CDR2 YYDKDF (reference sequence). The V and J ends lost 1 base and 3 bases respectively, with 7 bases between them. The CDR3 spans 14 residues. In nucleotides, the CDR3 is TGTGCCACCAGCAGAGGACAGCATGGAAACACCATATATTTT. It yields the protein CATSRGQHGNTIYF.

This clone was counted many times. This rearrangement joins TRBV5-1 to TRBJ1-1; a weak D match, TRBD1 (5 bases). The CDR3 totals 15 residues. CDR1 is SGHRS, CDR2 YFSETQ, per germline. V was cut by 3 bases and J by 1 base, with 13 bases left in between. The DNA for the CDR3 is TGCGCCAGCAGCTCGACTTACACAGGGAACACTGAAGCTTTCTTT. Its protein is CASSSTYTGNTEAFF.

The V gene is TRBV7-9, the J gene TRBJ1-2, with D hard to call. Germline loops: CDR1 SEHNR, CDR2 FQNEAQ (reference sequence). The CDR3 has 13 residues. Trimming shortened V by 1 base and J by 4 bases, and 7 bases separated the two germline ends. The CDR3 DNA reads TGTGCCAGCAGCTTAGACGGAGGCTATGGCTACACCTTC. The encoded protein is CASSLDGGYGYTF.

This clone was counted a single time. The genes are TRBV10-3 and TRBJ1-5; D gene ambiguous. The V gene lost 9 bases and the J gene lost 3 bases, with 12 bases spanning the gap. The CDR3 loop spans 13 amino acids. Per the germline V gene, CDR1 is ENHRY and CDR2 is SYGVKD. The CDR3: CAIPSVNNQPQHF. The CDR3 DNA follows: TGTGCCATTCCCTCCGTCAACAATCAGCCCCAGCATTTT.

This clone was observed a handful of times. Other DNA sequences from this sample encode an identical CDR3 as well. The chain has TRBV7-3 and TRBJ1-1; tentative D call: TRBD1 (5 bases). V lost 3 bases and J 3 bases, leaving 8 bases between the germline ends. Germline CDR1 and CDR2: SGHTA and FQGTGA. The CDR3 contains 13 residues. The DNA of the CDR3 is TGTGCCAGCAGCTTTGGCAGGGACACTGAAGCTTTCTTT. Its translation is CASSFGRDTEAFF.

The chain combines TRBV29-1 with TRBJ2-5; perhaps D is TRBD1 or TRBD2 (5 bases each). Trimming pared 6 bases from V and 5 bases from J, leaving 13 bases between. The germline V gene has CDR1 SQVTM and CDR2 ANQGSEA. The CDR3 extends over 12 amino acids. The CDR3 nucleotides are TGCAGCGTAACGACTGGGGGTGAGACCCAGTACTTC. Translation gives CSVTTGGETQYF.

The chain combines TRBV25-1 with TRBJ2-5; the D is unclear. The end of the DNA aligns better with TRBJ2-7, so the J call may be wrong. This CDR3 spans 11 amino acids. Germline-derived CDR1 and CDR2 are MGHDK and SYGVNS. CDR3 amino acids: CASQNRFEQYF. The CDR3 coding sequence is TGTGCCAGCCAGAACCGTTTCGAGCAGTACTTC.

This chain connects TRBV7-2 to TRBJ2-1; D not resolved. The V end lost 5 bases, the J end lost 5 bases, and 16 bases lay between the germline ends. Germline CDR1 and CDR2: SGHTA and FQGNSA. This CDR3 comprises 15 residues. CDR3 DNA sequence: TGTGCCAGCAGCCCCCGAGGACCATCAAACAATGAGCAGTTCTTC. This translates into CASSPRGPSNNEQFF.

On this clone itself: Germline and junction disagree at one end, which may indicate a read error. The rearrangement uses TRBV6-1 and TRBJ1-2; tentative D call: TRBD1 (6 bases). The CDR3 extends over 13 amino acids. Germline CDR1 MNHNS, CDR2 SASEGT. The CDR3 nucleotides are TGTGCCAGCAGCGAAGGACAGAACTATGGCTACACCTTC. Translating gives CASSEGQNYGYTF.

On this clone itself: Other DNA sequences from this sample encode an identical CDR3 as well. The chain has TRBV7-9 and TRBJ2-7, with D uncertain. Between the trimmed V and J ends, which lost 0 bases and 5 bases, there was a span of 8 bases. The CDR3 extends over 13 amino acids. The germline gives CDR1 SEHNR, CDR2 FQNEAQ (reference sequence). The CDR3 DNA sequence: TGTGCCAGCAGCTTAGCCCCCGGTCACGAGCAGTACTTC. Translating it yields CASSLAPGHEQYF.

The chain employs TRBV7-2 and TRBJ1-3; 8 nucleotides align to TRBD1. There are 13 residues in the CDR3. Germline V gene data show CDR1 as SGHTA and CDR2 as FQGNSA. V lost 3 bases to trimming and J lost 8 bases; unmatched junction nucleotides: 3. CDR3 loop: CASSLDREDTIYF. The DNA for the CDR3 is TGTGCCAGCAGCTTGGACAGGGAGGACACCATATATTTT. The whole variable domain, filled in from reference TRBV7-2 and TRBJ1-3, reads GAGVSQSPSNKVTEKGKDVELRCDPISGHTALYWYRQSLGQGLEFLIYFQGNSAPDKSGLPSDRFSAERTGGSVSTLTIQRTQQEDSAVYLCASSLDREDTIYFGEGSWLTVV.

The gene calls are TRBV25-1 and TRBJ1-2; 8 bases align to TRBD1. In germline, CDR1 is MGHDK, CDR2 SYGVNS. CDR3 length: 14 residues. The V segment lost 1 base and the J segment 4 bases; nucleotides outside the gene matches: 2. Written as DNA, the CDR3 is TGTGCCAGCAGTGAATCGGGACAGGTCTATGGCTACACCTTC. Residues: CASSESGQVYGYTF.

The genes are TRBV7-9 and TRBJ1-3; D is ambiguous. This CDR3 comprises 16 residues. V shed 5 bases and J shed 0 bases, with 14 bases lying between them. The germline V gene encodes CDR1 SEHNR and CDR2 FQNEAQ (reference sequence). The CDR3 spells CASSPPGAFSGNTIYF. CDR3 DNA: TGTGCCAGCAGCCCACCCGGTGCGTTCTCTGGAAACACCATATATTTT.

The V and J genes are TRBV18 and TRBJ1-2, with D tentatively TRBD1 (6 bases). Germline CDR1 KGHSH, CDR2 LQKENI. Trimming took 6 bases from V and 4 from J, leaving 15 bases between them. The CDR3 has 14 amino acids. The DNA for the CDR3 is TGTGCCAGCTCCGAAATACAGGGTAGCTATGGCTACACCTTC. It encodes CASSEIQGSYGYTF.

This clone has a handful of counts. This rearrangement joins TRBV28 to TRBJ2-1; 9 nucleotides agree with TRBD2. With V trimmed by 8 bases and J by 4 bases, 3 bases remained unmatched. The CDR3 spans 13 residues. Germline assignment: CDR1 MDHEN and CDR2 SYDVKM. CDR3 in DNA: TGTGCCAGCCTAGCGGGGACTTACAATGAGCAGTTCTTC. Its protein product is CASLAGTYNEQFF.

This clone was seen just once. This chain joins TRBV5-4 and TRBJ1-4; 7 bases fit TRBD1. Germline trimming cut 2 bases from V and 6 bases from J; bases unmatched to any gene: 1. Germline loops: CDR1 SGHNT, CDR2 YYREEE (reference sequence). The CDR3 contains 13 residues. The DNA of the CDR3 is TGTGCCAGCAGCTTCGACAGGGATGAAAAACTGTTTTTT. Translated: CASSFDRDEKLFF.